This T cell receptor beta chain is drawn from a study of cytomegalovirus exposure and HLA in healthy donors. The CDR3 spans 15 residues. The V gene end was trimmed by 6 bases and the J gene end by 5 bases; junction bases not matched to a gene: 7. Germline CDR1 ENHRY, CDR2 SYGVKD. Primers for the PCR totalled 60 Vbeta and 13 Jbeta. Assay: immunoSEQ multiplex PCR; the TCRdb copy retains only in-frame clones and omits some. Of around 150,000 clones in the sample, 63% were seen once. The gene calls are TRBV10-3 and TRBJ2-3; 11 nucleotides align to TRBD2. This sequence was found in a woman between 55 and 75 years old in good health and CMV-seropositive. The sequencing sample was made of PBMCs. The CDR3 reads CAIRVAGGPGDTQYF. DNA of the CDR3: TGTGCCATCAGAGTAGCGGGAGGGCCCGGAGATACGCAGTATTTT.